This T cell receptor beta chain was documented in a study of T cell responses to AZD1222 COVID-19 vaccine. Notes on the study in general: Females made up more of the donors, who were largely white British, and clonal diversity may have come out too low. Once two AZD1222 doses were given, Spike-specific TCR breadth and depth went up.

Sequencing used immunoSEQ multiplex PCR; TCRdb keeps in-frame clones, though not all of them. The table records about 170,000 clones, approximately 88% of them present only once. The CDR3 totals 13 residues. CDR1 is ENHRY and CDR2 is SYGVKD in the germline V gene. The germline V and J ends were trimmed by 3 bases and 5 bases, with 10 bases remaining between them. Second doses were pooled across both intervals (about 4 or about 12 weeks). As for this clone: As yet, its antigen is unknown.

Here the sequenced sample was peripheral blood, taken 28 days after the second AZD1222 dose. This chain uses TRBV10-3 with TRBJ1-2, with a tentative D call TRBD1 (5 bases). This receptor was identified in an adult who received the AZD1222 COVID-19 vaccine. The CDR3, as DNA: TGTGCCATCAGTGAATCGGGGGGGTATGGCTACACCTTC. Amino acid sequence: CAISESGGYGYTF.